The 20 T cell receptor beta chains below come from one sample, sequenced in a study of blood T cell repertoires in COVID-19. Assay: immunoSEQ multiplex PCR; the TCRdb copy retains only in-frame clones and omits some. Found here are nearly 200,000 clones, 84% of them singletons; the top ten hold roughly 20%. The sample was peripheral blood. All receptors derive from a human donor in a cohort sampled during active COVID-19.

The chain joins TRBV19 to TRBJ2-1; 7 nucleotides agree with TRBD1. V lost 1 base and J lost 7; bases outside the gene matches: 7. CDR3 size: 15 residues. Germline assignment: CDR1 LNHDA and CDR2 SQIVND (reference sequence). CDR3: CASSIGQGSSNEQFF. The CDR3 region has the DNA TGTGCCAGTAGTATAGGACAGGGTTCCTCGAATGAGCAGTTCTTC.

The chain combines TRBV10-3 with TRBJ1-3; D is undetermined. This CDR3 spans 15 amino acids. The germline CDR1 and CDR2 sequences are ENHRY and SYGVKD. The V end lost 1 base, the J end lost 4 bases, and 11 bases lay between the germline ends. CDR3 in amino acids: CAISEFGVSGNTIYF. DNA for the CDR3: TGTGCCATCAGTGAGTTCGGGGTGTCAGGAAACACCATATATTTT.

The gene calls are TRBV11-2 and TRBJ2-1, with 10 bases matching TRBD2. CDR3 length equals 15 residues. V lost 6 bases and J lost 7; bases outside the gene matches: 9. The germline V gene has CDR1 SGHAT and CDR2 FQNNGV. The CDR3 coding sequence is TGTGCCAGCAGACACAGCGGGAGGGCTGGAAATGAGCAGTTCTTC. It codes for CASRHSGRAGNEQFF.

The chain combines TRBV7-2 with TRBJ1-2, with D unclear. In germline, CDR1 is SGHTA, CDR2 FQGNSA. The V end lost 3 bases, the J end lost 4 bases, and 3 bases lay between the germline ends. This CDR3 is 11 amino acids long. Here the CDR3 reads CASSFSYGYTF. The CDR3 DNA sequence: TGTGCCAGCAGCTTCTCCTATGGCTACACCTTC.

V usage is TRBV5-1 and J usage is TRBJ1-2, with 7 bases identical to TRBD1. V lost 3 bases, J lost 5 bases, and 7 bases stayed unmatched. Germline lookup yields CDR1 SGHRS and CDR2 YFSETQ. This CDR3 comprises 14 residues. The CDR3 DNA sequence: TGCGCCAGCAGCTCCAAACAGGGGCAGTATGGCTACACCTTC. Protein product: CASSSKQGQYGYTF.

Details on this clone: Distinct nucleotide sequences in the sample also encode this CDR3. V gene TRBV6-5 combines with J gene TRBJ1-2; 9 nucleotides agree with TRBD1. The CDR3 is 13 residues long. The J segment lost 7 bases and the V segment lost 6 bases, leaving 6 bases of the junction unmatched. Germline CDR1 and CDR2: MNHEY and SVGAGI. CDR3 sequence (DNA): TGTGCCAGCAGACAACAGGGGGCCGGTGGCTACACCTTC. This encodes CASRQQGAGGYTF.

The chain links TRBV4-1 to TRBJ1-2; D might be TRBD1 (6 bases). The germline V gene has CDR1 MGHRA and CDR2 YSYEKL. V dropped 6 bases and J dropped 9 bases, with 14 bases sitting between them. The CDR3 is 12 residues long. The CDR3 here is CASSPPQGRYTF. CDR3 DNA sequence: TGCGCCAGCAGTCCTCCACAGGGACGCTACACCTTC.

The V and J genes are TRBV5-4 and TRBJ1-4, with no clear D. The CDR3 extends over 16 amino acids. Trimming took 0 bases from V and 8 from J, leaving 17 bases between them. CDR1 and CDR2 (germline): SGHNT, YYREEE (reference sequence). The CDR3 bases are TGTGCCAGCAGCTTGGGTGGCTCCCGAACCGCCGAAAAACTGTTTTTT. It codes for CASSLGGSRTAEKLFF.

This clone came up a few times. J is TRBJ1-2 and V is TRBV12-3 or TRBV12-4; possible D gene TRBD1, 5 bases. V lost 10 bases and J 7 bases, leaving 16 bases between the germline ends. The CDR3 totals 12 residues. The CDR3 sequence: CATARQYGGYTF. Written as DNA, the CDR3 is TGTGCCACCGCCCGACAGTACGGTGGCTACACCTTC.

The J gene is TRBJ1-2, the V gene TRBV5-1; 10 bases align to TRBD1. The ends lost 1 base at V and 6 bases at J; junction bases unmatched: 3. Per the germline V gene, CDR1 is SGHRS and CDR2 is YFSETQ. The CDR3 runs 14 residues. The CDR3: CASSLTGTGDGYTF. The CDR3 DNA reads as TGCGCCAGCAGCTTGACGGGGACAGGGGATGGCTACACCTTC.

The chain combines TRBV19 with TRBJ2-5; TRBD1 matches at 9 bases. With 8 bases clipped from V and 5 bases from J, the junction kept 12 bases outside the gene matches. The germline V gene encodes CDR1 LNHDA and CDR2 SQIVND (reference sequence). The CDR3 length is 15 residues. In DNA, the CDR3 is TGTGCCAGTTCACATAAAACAGGGGGCACGGAGACCCAGTACTTC. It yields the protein CASSHKTGGTETQYF.

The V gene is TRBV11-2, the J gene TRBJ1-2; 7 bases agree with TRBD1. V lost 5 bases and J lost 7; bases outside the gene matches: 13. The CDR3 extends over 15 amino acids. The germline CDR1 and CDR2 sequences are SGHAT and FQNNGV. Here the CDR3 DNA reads TGTGCCAGCAGCCCATCCGCACAGGGGCGTTCTGGCTACACCTTC. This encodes CASSPSAQGRSGYTF.

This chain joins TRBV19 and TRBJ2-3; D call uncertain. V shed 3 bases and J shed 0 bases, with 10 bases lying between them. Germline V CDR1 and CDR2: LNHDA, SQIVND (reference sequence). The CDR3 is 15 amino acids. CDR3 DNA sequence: TGTGCCAGTAGTATTGCGGCGCCTAGCACAGATACGCAGTATTTT. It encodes CASSIAAPSTDTQYF. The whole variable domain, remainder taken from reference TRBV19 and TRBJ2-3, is DGGITQSPKYLFRKEGQNVTLSCEQNLNHDAMYWYRQDPGQGLRLIYYSQIVNDFQKGDIAEGYSVSREKKESFPLTVTSAQKNPTAFYLCASSIAAPSTDTQYFGPGTRLTVL.

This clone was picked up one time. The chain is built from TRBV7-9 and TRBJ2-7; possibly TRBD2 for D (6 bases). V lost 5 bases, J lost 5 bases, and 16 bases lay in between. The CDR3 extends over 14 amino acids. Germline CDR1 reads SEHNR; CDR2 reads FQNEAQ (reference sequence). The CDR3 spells CASSRYGGLDEQYV. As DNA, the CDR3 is TGTGCCAGCAGCCGCTATGGGGGGTTGGACGAGCAGTACGTC.

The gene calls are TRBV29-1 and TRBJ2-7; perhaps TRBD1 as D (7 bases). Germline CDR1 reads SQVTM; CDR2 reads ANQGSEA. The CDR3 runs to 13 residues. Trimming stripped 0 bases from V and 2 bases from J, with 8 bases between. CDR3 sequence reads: CSVEDRGAYEQYF. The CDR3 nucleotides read TGCAGCGTTGAAGACAGGGGGGCCTACGAGCAGTACTTC.

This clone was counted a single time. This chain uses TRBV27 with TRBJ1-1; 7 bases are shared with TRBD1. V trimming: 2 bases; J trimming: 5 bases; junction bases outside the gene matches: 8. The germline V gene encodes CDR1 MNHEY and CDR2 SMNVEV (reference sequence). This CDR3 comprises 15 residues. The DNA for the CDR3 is TGTGCCAGCAGTTTAGATAAGGGGGCGCATACTGAAGCTTTCTTT. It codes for CASSLDKGAHTEAFF.

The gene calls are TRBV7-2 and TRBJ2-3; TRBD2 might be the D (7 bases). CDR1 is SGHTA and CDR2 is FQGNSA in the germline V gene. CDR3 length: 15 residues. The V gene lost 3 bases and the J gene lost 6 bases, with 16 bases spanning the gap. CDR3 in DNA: TGTGCCAGCAGCTTGGGCGGGGGACACCTGGATACGCAGTATTTT. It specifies CASSLGGGHLDTQYF.

The chain's CDR3 is CASSYRGPEDTQYF. The CDR3 nucleotides are TGTGCCAGCAGTTACAGGGGGCCCGAGGATACGCAGTATTTT. This chain uses TRBV6-5 with TRBJ2-3; TRBD1 aligns across 7 bases. The J segment lost 6 bases and the V segment lost 2 bases, leaving 5 bases of the junction unmatched. This CDR3 has 14 residues. Germline CDR1 is MNHEY and CDR2 is SVGAGI.

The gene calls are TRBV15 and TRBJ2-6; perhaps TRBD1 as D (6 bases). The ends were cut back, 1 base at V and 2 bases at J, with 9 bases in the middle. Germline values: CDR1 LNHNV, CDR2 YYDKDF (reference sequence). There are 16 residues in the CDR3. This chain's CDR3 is CATSRGTETGANVLTF. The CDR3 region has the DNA TGTGCCACCAGCAGAGGGACAGAGACTGGGGCCAACGTCCTGACTTTC.

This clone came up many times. CDR3 coding DNA: TGTGCCAGCAGTGATTCAGGGCTGTCTGGAAACACCATATATTTT. Its protein product is CASSDSGLSGNTIYF. V and J are TRBV2 and TRBJ1-3; D possibly corresponds to TRBD1 (5 bases). Trimming took off 3 bases at V and 1 base at J, with 10 bases between the two ends. The CDR3 runs to 15 residues. Germline CDR1 reads SNHLY; CDR2 reads FYNNEI.